This TCR beta chain emerged from a study of T cell repertoires in cytomegalovirus infection. Study-level points and caveats: Clonotype analysis showed dominance of the ex vivo response by HLA-C-restricted CMV-specific TCR beta clonotypes. The cumulative frequency of public TCR beta families identified carriers of CMV plus the relevant HLA.

TCRdb recomputed calls from the reads with MiXCR, one row per CDR3 protein. Of approximately 250,000 distinct CDR3 sequences listed, roughly 10% are singletons. This clonotype has more than one count but fewer than ten. Its cognate antigen is unknown. The CDR3 is 13 amino acids. Deletions cut 7 bases from V and 0 bases from J, with 12 bases between. Looked up from germline, CDR1 is SQVTM and CDR2 is ANQGSEA. V usage is TRBV29-1 and J usage is TRBJ1-1; D may be TRBD1 (5 bases). The TCR comes from a human donor in good health (CMV status not recorded). Some clones in this sample may be carry-over from other donors' samples. Sequenced sample: PBMCs. CDR3 region: CSGGSGMNTEAFF. As DNA, the CDR3 is TGCAGCGGGGGGTCCGGGATGAACACTGAAGCTTTCTTT. Full variable domain (remainder filled in from reference TRBV29-1 and TRBJ1-1): SAVISQKPSRDICQRGTSLTIQCQVDSQVTMMFWYRQQPGQSLTLIATANQGSEATYESGFVIDKFPISRPNLTFSTLTVSNMSPEDSSIYLCSGGSGMNTEAFFGQGTRLTVV.